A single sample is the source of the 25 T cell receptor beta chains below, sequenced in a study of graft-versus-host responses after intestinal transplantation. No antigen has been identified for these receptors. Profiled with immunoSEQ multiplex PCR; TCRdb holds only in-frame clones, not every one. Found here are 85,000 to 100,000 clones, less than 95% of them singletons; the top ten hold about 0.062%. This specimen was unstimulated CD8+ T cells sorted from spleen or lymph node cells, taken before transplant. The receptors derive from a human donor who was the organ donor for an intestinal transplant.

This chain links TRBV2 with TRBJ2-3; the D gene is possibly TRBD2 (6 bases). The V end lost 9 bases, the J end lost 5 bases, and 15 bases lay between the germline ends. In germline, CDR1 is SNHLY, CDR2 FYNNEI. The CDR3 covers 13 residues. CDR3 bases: TGTGCCAGTACCGGGACTTCCGTAGATACGCAGTATTTT. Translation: CASTGTSVDTQYF.

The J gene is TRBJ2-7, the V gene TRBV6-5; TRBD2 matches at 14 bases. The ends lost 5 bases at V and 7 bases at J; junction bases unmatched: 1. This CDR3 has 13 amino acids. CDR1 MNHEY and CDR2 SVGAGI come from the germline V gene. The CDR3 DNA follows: TGTGCCAGCAGTGGGACTAGCGGGGGTGAGCAGTACTTC. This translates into CASSGTSGGEQYF.

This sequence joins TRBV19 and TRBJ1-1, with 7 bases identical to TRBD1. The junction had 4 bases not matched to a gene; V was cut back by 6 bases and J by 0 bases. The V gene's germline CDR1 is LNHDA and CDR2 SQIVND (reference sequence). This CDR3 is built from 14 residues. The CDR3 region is CASSHQGVNTEAFF. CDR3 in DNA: TGTGCCAGTAGCCACCAGGGGGTGAACACTGAAGCTTTCTTT.

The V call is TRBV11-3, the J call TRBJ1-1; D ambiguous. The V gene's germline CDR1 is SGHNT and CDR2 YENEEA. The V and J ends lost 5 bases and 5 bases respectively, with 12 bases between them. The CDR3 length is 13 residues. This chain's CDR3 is CASSPLEETEAFF. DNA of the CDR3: TGTGCCAGCAGCCCATTAGAGGAGACTGAAGCTTTCTTT.

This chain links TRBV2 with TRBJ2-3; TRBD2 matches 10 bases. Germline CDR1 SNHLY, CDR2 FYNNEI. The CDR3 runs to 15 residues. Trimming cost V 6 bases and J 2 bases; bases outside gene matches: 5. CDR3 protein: CASRRAGGLTDTQYF. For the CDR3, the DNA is TGTGCCAGCAGGAGAGCGGGGGGGCTCACAGATACGCAGTATTTT.

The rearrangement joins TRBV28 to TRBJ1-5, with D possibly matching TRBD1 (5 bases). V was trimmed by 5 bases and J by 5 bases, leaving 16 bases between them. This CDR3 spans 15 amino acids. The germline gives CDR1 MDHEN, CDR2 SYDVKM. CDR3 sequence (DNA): TGTGCCAGCAGTCCCCGGGCCGGGGGGGATCAGCCCCAGCATTTT. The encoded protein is CASSPRAGGDQPQHF. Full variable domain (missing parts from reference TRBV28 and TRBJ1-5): DVKVTQSSRYLVKRTGEKVFLECVQDMDHENMFWYRQDPGLGLRLIYFSYDVKMKEKGDIPEGYSVSREKKERFSLILESASTNQTSMYLCASSPRAGGDQPQHFGDGTRLSIL.

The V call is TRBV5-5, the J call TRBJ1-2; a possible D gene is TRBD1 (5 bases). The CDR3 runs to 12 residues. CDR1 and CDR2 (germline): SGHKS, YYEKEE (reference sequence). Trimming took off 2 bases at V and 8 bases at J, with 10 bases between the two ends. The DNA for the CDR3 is TGTGCCAGCAGCTTAAGGGGACTGGGCTACACCTTC. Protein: CASSLRGLGYTF.

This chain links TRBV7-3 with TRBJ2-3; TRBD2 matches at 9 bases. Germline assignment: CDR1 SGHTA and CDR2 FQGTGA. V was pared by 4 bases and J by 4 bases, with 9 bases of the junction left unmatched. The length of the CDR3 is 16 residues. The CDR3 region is CASSYDSGSSADTQYF. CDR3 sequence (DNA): TGTGCCAGCAGCTATGATAGCGGGAGTAGTGCAGATACGCAGTATTTT.

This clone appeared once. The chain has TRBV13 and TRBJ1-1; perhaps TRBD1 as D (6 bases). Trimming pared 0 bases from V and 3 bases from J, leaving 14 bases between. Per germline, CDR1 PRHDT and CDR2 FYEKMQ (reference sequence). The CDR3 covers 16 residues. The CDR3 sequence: CASSLGNTGWDTEAFF. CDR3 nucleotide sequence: TGTGCCAGCAGCTTAGGAAACACAGGGTGGGACACTGAAGCTTTCTTT.

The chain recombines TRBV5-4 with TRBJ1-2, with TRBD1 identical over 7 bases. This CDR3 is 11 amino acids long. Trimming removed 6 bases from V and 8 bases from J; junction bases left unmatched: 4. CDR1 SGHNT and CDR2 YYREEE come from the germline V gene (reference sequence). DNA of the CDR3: TGTGCCAGCAACGCAGGGGGAGGCTACACCTTC. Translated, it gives CASNAGGGYTF.

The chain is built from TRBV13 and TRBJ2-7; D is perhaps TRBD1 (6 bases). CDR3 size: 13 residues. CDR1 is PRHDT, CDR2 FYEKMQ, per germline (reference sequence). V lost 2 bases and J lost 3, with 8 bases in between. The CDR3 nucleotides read TGTGCCAGCAGCTTACTAGGGGGCTACGAGCAGTACTTC. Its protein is CASSLLGGYEQYF.

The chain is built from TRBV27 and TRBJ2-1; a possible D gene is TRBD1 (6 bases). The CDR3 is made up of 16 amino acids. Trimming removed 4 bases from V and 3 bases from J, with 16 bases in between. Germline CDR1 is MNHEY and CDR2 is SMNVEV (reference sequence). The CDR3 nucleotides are TGTGCCAGCAGTTCGACTGGGGGCTTTGGCTACAATGAGCAGTTCTTC. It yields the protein CASSSTGGFGYNEQFF.

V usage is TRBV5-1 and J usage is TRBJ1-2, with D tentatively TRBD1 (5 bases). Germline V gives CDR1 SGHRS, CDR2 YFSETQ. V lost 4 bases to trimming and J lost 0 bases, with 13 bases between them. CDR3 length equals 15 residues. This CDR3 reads CASSLAGFSNYGYTF. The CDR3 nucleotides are TGCGCCAGCAGCCTTGCAGGGTTCTCTAACTATGGCTACACCTTC.

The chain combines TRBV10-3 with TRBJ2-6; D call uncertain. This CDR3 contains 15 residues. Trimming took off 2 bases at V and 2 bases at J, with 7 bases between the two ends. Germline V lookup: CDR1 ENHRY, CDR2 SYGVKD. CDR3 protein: CAISEAYPGANVLTF. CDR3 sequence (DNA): TGTGCCATCAGTGAGGCCTATCCTGGGGCCAACGTCCTGACTTTC.

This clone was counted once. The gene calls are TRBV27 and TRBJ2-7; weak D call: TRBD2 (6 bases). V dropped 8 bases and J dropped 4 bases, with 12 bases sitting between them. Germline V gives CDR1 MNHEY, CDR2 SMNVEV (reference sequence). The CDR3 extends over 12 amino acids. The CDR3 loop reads CASGWGGYEQYF. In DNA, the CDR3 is TGTGCCAGCGGATGGGGAGGTTACGAGCAGTACTTC.

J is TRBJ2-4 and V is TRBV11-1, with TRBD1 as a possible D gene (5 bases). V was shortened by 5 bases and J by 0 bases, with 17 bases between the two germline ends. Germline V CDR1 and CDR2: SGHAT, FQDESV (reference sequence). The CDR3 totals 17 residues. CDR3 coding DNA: TGTGCCAGCAGCCACCTTTACCTCCAGGGAGCCAAAAACATTCAGTACTTC. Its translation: CASSHLYLQGAKNIQYF.

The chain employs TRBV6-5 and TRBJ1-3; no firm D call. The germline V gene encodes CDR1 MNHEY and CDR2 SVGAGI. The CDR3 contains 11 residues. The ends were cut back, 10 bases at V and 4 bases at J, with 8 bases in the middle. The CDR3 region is CATQFGNTIYF. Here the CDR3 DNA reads TGTGCCACCCAGTTCGGAAACACCATATATTTT.

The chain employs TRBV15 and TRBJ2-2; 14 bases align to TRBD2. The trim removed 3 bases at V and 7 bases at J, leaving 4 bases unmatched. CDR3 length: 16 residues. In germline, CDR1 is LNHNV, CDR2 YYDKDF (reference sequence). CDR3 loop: CATSSGLAGGYGELFF. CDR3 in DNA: TGTGCCACCAGCAGCGGACTAGCGGGGGGATACGGGGAGCTGTTTTTT.

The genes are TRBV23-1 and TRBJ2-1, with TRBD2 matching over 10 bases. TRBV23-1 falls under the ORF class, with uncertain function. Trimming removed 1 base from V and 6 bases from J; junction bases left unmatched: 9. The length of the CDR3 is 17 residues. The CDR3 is CASSQLRERGGCNEQFF. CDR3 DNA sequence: TGCGCCAGCAGTCAATTACGAGAGCGGGGGGGCTGCAATGAGCAGTTCTTC.

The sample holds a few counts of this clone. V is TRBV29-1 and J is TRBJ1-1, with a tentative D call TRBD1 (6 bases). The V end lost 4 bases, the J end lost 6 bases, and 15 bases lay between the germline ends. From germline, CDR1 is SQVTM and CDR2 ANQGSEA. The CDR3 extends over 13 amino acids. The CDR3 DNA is TGCAGCGTTGGAGGGGAGAGGGGGTCTGAAGCTTTCTTT. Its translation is CSVGGERGSEAFF.

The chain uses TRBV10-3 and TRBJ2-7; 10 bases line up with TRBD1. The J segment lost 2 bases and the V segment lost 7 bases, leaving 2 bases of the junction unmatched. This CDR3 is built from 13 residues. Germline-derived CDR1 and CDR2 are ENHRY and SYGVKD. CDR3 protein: CAITGTGAYEQYF. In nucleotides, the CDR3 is TGTGCCATCACCGGGACAGGGGCCTACGAGCAGTACTTC.

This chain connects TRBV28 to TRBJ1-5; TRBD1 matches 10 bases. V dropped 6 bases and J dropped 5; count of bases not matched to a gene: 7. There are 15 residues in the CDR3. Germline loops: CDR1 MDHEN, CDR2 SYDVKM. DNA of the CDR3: TGTGCCAGCAGCGATGACAGGGGGCGGGATCAGCCCCAGCATTTT. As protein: CASSDDRGRDQPQHF.

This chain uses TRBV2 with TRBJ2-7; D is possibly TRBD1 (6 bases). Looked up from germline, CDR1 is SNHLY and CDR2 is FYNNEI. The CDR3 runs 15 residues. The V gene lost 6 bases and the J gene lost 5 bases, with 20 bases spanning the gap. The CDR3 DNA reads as TGTGCCAGCAGCCGAGGGGGAATCTACGCCCACGAGCAGTACTTC. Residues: CASSRGGIYAHEQYF.

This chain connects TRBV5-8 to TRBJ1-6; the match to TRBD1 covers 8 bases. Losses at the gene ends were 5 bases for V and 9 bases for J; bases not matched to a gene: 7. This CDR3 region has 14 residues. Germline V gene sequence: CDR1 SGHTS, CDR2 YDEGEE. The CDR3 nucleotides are TGTGCCAGCAGTACAGGGGGAAAAGCTTCACCCCTCCACTTT. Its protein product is CASSTGGKASPLHF.

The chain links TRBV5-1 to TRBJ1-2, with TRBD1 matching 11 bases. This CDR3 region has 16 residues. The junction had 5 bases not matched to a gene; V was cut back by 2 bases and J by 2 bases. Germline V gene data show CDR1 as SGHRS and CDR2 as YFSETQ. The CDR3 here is CASSFRTGGTNYGYTF. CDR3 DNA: TGCGCCAGCAGCTTCAGGACAGGGGGCACGAACTATGGCTACACCTTC.